The clone carrying this T cell receptor (beta chain) appeared a single time. The data were obtained in a study of blood T cell repertoires in COVID-19. The CDR3 is 16 residues long. V was pared by 0 bases and J by 5 bases, with 16 bases between. The germline V gene has CDR1 SGHTS and CDR2 YDEGEE. Profiling relied on immunoSEQ multiplex PCR, and the TCRdb table lists in-frame clones only, not all of them. The sample contains about 59,000 clones, 87% of which appear only once. Sequencing input: peripheral blood. This rearrangement joins TRBV5-8 to TRBJ2-3; D is unclear. This clonotype was sampled from a man aged 80 or over in a cohort sampled during active COVID-19. CDR3 in amino acids: CASSLGWQAPRDTQYF. DNA for the CDR3: TGTGCCAGCAGCTTGGGGTGGCAGGCCCCTCGAGATACGCAGTATTTT.